A selection of T cell receptor beta chains follows, all from one sample in a study of T cell repertoires in cytomegalovirus infection. MiXCR, run by TCRdb on the reads, gives a single entry per CDR3 protein. The data show just over 450,000 distinct CDR3 sequences, about 39% seen once. Antigens of these TCRs are unknown. Sample: cultured PBMCs, taken from culture after CMV antigen stimulation. Source of these receptors: a human donor in good health (CMV status not recorded). Some clones in this sample may be carry-over from other donors' samples. CDR3s include the opening cysteine and the closing phenylalanine or tryptophan. D genes are given only for firm matches. Size values are once, few and many counts, or a class for expanded clones, and some rows have none.

cdr3_aa	cdr3_nt	clone_size	d_call	j_call	v_call
CASSTTRGHGELFF	TGTGCCAGCAGCACCACCCGGGGGCACGGGGAGCTGTTTTTT	few	-	TRBJ2-2	TRBV7-9
CASSPLGGGNQPQHF	TGTGCCAGCAGCCCGCTTGGAGGCGGCAATCAGCCCCAGCATTTT	few	-	TRBJ1-5	TRBV12-3/TRBV12-4
CASSFRGGRENEKLFF	TGTGCCAGCAGCTTCAGGGGAGGGAGAGAAAATGAAAAACTGTTTTTT	-	-	TRBJ1-4	TRBV7-6
CASSIGSSGANVLTF	TGTGCCAGTAGTATAGGGAGCTCTGGGGCCAACGTCCTGACTTTC	-	-	TRBJ2-6	TRBV19
CASRPGTGGQFNEQFF	TGCGCCAGCAGACCCGGGACAGGGGGCCAATTCAATGAGCAGTTCTTC	-	TRBD1	TRBJ2-1	TRBV4-3
CASSWGRGGAYNEQFF	TGTGCCAGCAGCTGGGGCAGGGGGGGAGCCTACAATGAGCAGTTCTTC	-	-	TRBJ2-1	TRBV7-2
CASSQDLGQIYEQYF	TGCGCCAGCAGCCAAGATTTGGGACAGATTTACGAGCAGTACTTC	-	TRBD1	TRBJ2-7	TRBV4-3
CSASQGAGETQYF	TGCAGTGCTTCTCAGGGGGCAGGGGAGACCCAGTACTTC	-	TRBD1	TRBJ2-5	TRBV20-1
CASSREADLPGEQFF	TGTGCCAGCAGCCGGGAGGCGGACCTCCCGGGGGAGCAGTTCTTC	-	TRBD2	TRBJ2-1	TRBV5-6
CASSNRAANIQYF	TGTGCCAGTAGTAACAGGGCTGCGAACATTCAGTACTTC	-	-	TRBJ2-4	TRBV19
CASSVKPSPRASEQYF	TGTGCCAGCAGTGTTAAACCCTCCCCTAGGGCCTCCGAGCAGTACTTC	few	-	TRBJ2-7	TRBV6-1
CASRDGTDYEQYF	TGTGCCAGCAGAGACGGGACAGACTACGAGCAGTACTTC	few	TRBD1	TRBJ2-7	TRBV6-1
CAWSAHRGMNTEAFF	TGTGCCTGGAGTGCCCACAGGGGAATGAACACTGAAGCTTTCTTT	-	TRBD1	TRBJ1-1	TRBV30
CSAHLISGNYNEQFF	TGCAGTGCCCATCTCATAAGCGGGAACTACAATGAGCAGTTCTTC	-	TRBD2	TRBJ2-1	TRBV20-1
CASSFSDLKVYEQYF	TGTGCCAGCAGCTTTAGCGACCTAAAGGTCTACGAGCAGTACTTC	many	-	TRBJ2-7	TRBV7-2
CASSSPGGRGGYNEQFF	TGTGCCAGCAGCTCACCGGGGGGGCGGGGGGGTTACAATGAGCAGTTCTTC	-	TRBD2	TRBJ2-1	TRBV7-6
CASSLGPINDEQFF	TGTGCCAGCAGCTTAGGACCCATAAACGATGAGCAGTTCTTC	-	-	TRBJ2-1	TRBV7-2
CASSSGTSVKGSYNEQFF	TGTGCCAGCAGCTCCGGGACTAGCGTCAAGGGGTCCTACAATGAGCAGTTCTTC	-	TRBD2	TRBJ2-1	TRBV6-7
CASSIEGAPGNTIYF	TGTGCCAGTAGTATCGAGGGGGCGCCTGGAAACACCATATATTTT	-	TRBD1	TRBJ1-3	TRBV19
CASSSRFTDTQYF	TGTGCCAGCAGCTCCCGCTTCACAGATACGCAGTATTTT	few	-	TRBJ2-3	TRBV7-2
CASSELYSSTNEKLFF	TGTGCCAGCAGTGAATTGTACAGCTCAACTAATGAAAAACTGTTTTTT	many	-	TRBJ1-4	TRBV6-1
CASSEGGLGNQPQHF	TGTGCCAGCAGTGAGGGGGGTCTAGGGAATCAGCCCCAGCATTTT	few	-	TRBJ1-5	TRBV6-1
CASSLGRAYLSEQYF	TGTGCCAGCAGCTTAGGTCGTGCCTATCTAAGCGAGCAGTACTTC	many	-	TRBJ2-7	TRBV7-2
CASSLVGAPYNSPLHF	TGTGCCAGCAGCTTAGTGGGGGCGCCATATAATTCACCCCTCCACTTT	many	-	TRBJ1-6	TRBV7-2
CASSPPLLAKNIQYF	TGTGCCAGCTCACCCCCTTTGCTAGCCAAAAACATTCAGTACTTC	once	-	TRBJ2-4	TRBV18
CASSGEGYSNQPQHF	TGTGCCAGCTCTGGCGAGGGATATAGCAATCAGCCCCAGCATTTT	few	-	TRBJ1-5	TRBV2
CATSSTRNGTPYEQYF	TGTGCCACCAGCAGTACACGTAACGGGACACCCTACGAGCAGTACTTC	-	-	TRBJ2-7	TRBV15
CASSLLGVGVVAELVPLGPDTQYF	TGTGCCAGCAGCTTATTGGGAGTCGGGGTCGTGGCGGAGCTTGTACCTTTAGGGCCAGATACGCAGTATTTT	few	-	TRBJ2-3	TRBV7-2
CASSWGGTSGQNEQFF	TGTGCCAGCAGCTGGGGGGGGACTAGCGGTCAAAATGAGCAGTTCTTC	-	TRBD2	TRBJ2-1	TRBV7-6
CASSLARKARGTQYF	TGTGCCAGCAGCTTAGCGCGGAAAGCCCGTGGTACGCAGTATTTT	-	-	TRBJ2-3	TRBV7-2
CASATGGRRSPLHF	TGTGCCAGCGCCACAGGGGGAAGGCGTTCACCCCTCCACTTT	few	TRBD1	TRBJ1-6	TRBV27
CASSLEFGGHEQYF	TGTGCCAGCAGCTTAGAGTTTGGCGGACACGAGCAGTACTTC	-	-	TRBJ2-7	TRBV7-9
CASSRDAKLGYTF	TGTGCCAGCAGCCGGGACGCTAAACTCGGCTACACCTTC	-	-	TRBJ1-2	TRBV6-8
CASTVQGAGNEQFF	TGTGCCAGCACGGTACAGGGGGCTGGCAATGAGCAGTTCTTC	-	TRBD1	TRBJ2-1	TRBV6-6
CASSYSFAGPTNTGELFF	TGTGCCAGCAGTTACTCGTTCGCGGGACCGACGAACACCGGGGAGCTGTTTTTT	-	-	TRBJ2-2	TRBV6-2/TRBV6-3
CASSLFSSVAETQYF	TGTGCCAGCAGCTTATTCAGCTCCGTCGCGGAGACCCAGTACTTC	few	-	TRBJ2-5	TRBV7-6
CASSPAGGQDTQYF	TGCGCCAGCAGCCCGGCGGGGGGGCAAGATACGCAGTATTTT	-	TRBD2	TRBJ2-3	TRBV4-1
CASSSPTGFEFF	TGTGCCAGCAGCTCGCCCACAGGGTTTGAGTTCTTC	few	-	TRBJ2-1	TRBV7-2
CASSQYLGGLGWTQYF	TGCGCCAGCAGCCAATACCTCGGTGGACTGGGATGGACCCAGTACTTC	-	-	TRBJ2-5	TRBV4-3
CASSLTTGSIGGYTF	TGTGCCAGCAGCTTAACGACAGGGAGCATAGGAGGCTACACCTTC	few	TRBD1	TRBJ1-2	TRBV7-2
CASSPAREDTQYF	TGTGCCAGCAGCCCAGCGCGAGAAGATACGCAGTATTTT	-	-	TRBJ2-3	TRBV7-2
CASSLSRAGTDTQYF	TGTGCCAGCAGCTTGTCCCGTGCAGGGACAGATACGCAGTATTTT	many	-	TRBJ2-3	TRBV11-2
CSARAGSNQPQHF	TGCAGTGCTAGAGCAGGTAGCAATCAGCCCCAGCATTTT	-	-	TRBJ1-5	TRBV20-1
CASSLRGFATGELFF	TGTGCCAGCAGCTTGAGGGGGTTCGCGACCGGGGAGCTGTTTTTT	once	-	TRBJ2-2	TRBV7-9
CASSEWTAYNEQFF	TGTGCCAGCAGTGAGTGGACAGCATACAATGAGCAGTTCTTC	-	-	TRBJ2-1	TRBV2
CASRAGPGTDTQYF	TGTGCCAGCAGAGCGGGCCCGGGAACAGATACGCAGTATTTT	few	-	TRBJ2-3	TRBV7-2
CASSPSRLANEQYF	TGTGCCAGCAGCCCAAGCCGACTAGCCAACGAGCAGTACTTC	many	TRBD2	TRBJ2-7	TRBV7-2
CASSFRDPTDTQYF	TGTGCCAGCAGCTTCCGGGATCCCACAGATACGCAGTATTTT	few	-	TRBJ2-3	TRBV11-2
CASSPGQGSYNEQFF	TGTGCCAGCAGCCCGGGACAGGGGTCCTACAATGAGCAGTTCTTC	many	TRBD1	TRBJ2-1	TRBV7-8
CASSLAIAGSSYNEQFF	TGTGCCAGCAGCTTAGCGATAGCGGGTAGCTCCTACAATGAGCAGTTCTTC	many	TRBD2	TRBJ2-1	TRBV7-6
CASSSQGLAGSDTQYF	TGTGCCAGCAGTAGCCAAGGACTAGCGGGATCCGATACGCAGTATTTT	-	TRBD2	TRBJ2-3	TRBV12-3/TRBV12-4
CASSLPSGSNNEQFF	TGCGCCAGCAGCTTGCCTAGCGGGAGTAACAATGAGCAGTTCTTC	-	TRBD2	TRBJ2-1	TRBV5-1
CASSLGAGGLPYGYTF	TGTGCCAGCAGCTTAGGAGCAGGGGGCCTCCCCTATGGCTACACCTTC	few	TRBD1	TRBJ1-2	TRBV7-2